The T cell receptor beta chain under discussion was sequenced for a study of T-cell reconstitution after alpha-beta-depleted transplantation in children (dated by TCRdb to the mid-2010s). Concerning the study at large: T-cell immune reconstitution after TCRalphabeta/CD19-depleted allogeneic hematopoietic cell transplantation in children was quantitatively tracked in the study by means of TCR repertoire profiling.

As for this clonotype: It lacks a known antigen. Per-nucleotide qualities are absent, and no much larger clonotype sits a single base away.

The library came from PCR. Sequencer: Illumina HiSeq 2500. TCR library preparation used molecular barcoding, with unique molecular identifiers applied to normalize quantification of the TCRbeta repertoire. In TCRdb, the public reads were trimmed at Q25 with fastp and aligned with MiXCR, with productive beta chains retained. Each entry merges the rows of one CDR3 protein and shows their most common DNA and genes. The sample includes some 530,000 distinct CDR3 sequences, with around 13% observed a single time. In total, the top ten clones hold under 7% of the sample. The germline V gene specifies SQVTM as CDR1 and ANQGSEA as CDR2. Counted from cysteine to phenylalanine, this CDR3 has 14 amino acids. Only the CDR3 part of the read is kept: 42 bases, read in frame from the first base. V trim: 5 bases; J trim: 5 bases; unmatched bases: 6.

Specimen: PBMCs from the stem cell graft donor, collected from the stem cell graft. The sequence is built from TRBV29-1 and TRBJ2-2; 9 bases in the junction line up with TRBD2. The origin of this receptor is a human donor who donated a stem cell graft to a child with combined immunodeficiency. The CDR3 protein: CSVLPSGKTGELFF. Here is the DNA: TGCAGCGTTCTGCCTAGCGGGAAAACCGGGGAGCTGTTTTTT.